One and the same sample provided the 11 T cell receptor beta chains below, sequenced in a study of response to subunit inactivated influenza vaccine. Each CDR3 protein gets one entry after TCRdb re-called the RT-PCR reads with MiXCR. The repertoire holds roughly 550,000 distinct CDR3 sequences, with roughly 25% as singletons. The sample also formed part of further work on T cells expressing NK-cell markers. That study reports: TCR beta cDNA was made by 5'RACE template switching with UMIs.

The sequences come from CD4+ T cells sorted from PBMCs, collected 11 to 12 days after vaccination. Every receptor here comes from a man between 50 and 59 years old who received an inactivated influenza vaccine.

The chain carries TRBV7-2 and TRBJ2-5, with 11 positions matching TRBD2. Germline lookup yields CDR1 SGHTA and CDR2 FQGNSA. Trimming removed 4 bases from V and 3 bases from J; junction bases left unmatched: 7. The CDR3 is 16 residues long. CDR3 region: CASSSSTSGIKETQYF. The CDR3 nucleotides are TGTGCCAGCAGCTCTTCGACTAGCGGGATTAAAGAGACCCAGTACTTC.

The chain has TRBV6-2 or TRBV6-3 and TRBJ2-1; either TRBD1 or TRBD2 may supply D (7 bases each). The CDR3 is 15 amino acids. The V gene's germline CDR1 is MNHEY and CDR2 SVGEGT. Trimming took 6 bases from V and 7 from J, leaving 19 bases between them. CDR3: CASSNRAGGGNEQFF. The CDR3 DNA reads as TGTGCCAGCAGCAACCGGGCAGGGGGGGGTAATGAGCAGTTCTTC.

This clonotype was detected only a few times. The CDR3 DNA sequence: TGTGCCAGCAGCGTAGGGTTGCGGGGGGGCCGTAGCACAGATACGCAGTATTTT. The encoded protein is CASSVGLRGGRSTDTQYF. The chain recombines TRBV9 with TRBJ2-3, with 9 bases matching TRBD2. The CDR3 sequence is 18 residues long. V was clipped by 0 bases and J by 0 bases; unmatched bases: 8. Germline assignment: CDR1 SGDLS and CDR2 YYNGEE.

In DNA form, the CDR3 reads TGCAGTGCTAGCCGCACGGGACTAGCTGGAGAGACCCAGTACTTC. It codes for CSASRTGLAGETQYF. The chain links TRBV20-1 to TRBJ2-5, with 9 bases aligning to TRBD2. Trimming at V came to 3 bases and at J to 4 bases, leaving 9 bases not matched to a gene. The CDR3 has 15 amino acids. Germline assignment: CDR1 DFQATT and CDR2 SNEGSKA (reference sequence).

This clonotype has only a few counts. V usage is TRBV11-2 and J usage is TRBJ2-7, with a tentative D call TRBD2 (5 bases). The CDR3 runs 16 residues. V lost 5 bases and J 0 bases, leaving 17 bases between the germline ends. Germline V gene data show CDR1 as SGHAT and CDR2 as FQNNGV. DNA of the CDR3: TGTGCCAGCAGCCCCACCCCCTGGAGGAGCTCCTACGAGCAGTACTTC. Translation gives CASSPTPWRSSYEQYF.

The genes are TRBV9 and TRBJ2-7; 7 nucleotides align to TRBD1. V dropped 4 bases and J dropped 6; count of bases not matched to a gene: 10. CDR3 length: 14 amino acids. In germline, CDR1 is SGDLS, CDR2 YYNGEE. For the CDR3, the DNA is TGTGCCAGCAGCTCCGAGGCCCAGGGGGTCGAGCAGTACTTC. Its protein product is CASSSEAQGVEQYF. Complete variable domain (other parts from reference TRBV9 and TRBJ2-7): DSGVTQTPKHLITATGQRVTLRCSPRSGDLSVYWYQQSLDQGLQFLIQYYNGEERAKGNILERFSAQQFPDLHSELNLSSLELGDSALYFCASSSEAQGVEQYFGPGTRLTVT.

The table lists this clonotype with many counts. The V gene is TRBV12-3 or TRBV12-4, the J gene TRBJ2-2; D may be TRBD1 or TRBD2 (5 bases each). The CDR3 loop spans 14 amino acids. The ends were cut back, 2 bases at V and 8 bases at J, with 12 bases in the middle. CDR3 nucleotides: TGTGCCAGCAGTTTATCAGGGACGAGGGGGGAGCTGTTTTTT. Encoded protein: CASSLSGTRGELFF.

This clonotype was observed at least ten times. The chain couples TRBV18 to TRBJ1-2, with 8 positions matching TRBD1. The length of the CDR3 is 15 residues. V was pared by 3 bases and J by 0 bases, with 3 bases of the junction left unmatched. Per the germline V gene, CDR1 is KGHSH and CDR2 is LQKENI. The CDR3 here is CASSPGQGPNYGYTF. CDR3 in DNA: TGTGCCAGCTCACCTGGACAGGGCCCTAACTATGGCTACACCTTC.

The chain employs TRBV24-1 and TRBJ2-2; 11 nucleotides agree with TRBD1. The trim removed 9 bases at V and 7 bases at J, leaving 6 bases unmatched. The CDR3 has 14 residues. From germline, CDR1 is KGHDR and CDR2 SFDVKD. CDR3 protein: CATRTGGDGGELFF. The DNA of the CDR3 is TGTGCCACCCGGACAGGGGGCGATGGCGGGGAGCTGTTTTTT.

This chain's CDR3 is CASRSGQFDPRREKLFF. As DNA, the CDR3 is TGTGCCAGCAGGTCGGGACAGTTCGACCCCAGGAGAGAAAAACTGTTTTTT. This chain joins TRBV7-9 and TRBJ1-4, with 7 bases fitting TRBD1. CDR3 length: 17 amino acids. V was clipped by 6 bases and J by 8 bases; unmatched bases: 18. CDR1 is SEHNR and CDR2 is FQNEAQ in the germline V gene (reference sequence).

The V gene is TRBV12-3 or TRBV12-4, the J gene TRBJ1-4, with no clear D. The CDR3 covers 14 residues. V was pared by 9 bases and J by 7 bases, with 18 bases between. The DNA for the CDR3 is TGTGCCAGTAGCGACTTTGGGATAGGTGAAAAACTGTTTTTT. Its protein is CASSDFGIGEKLFF.